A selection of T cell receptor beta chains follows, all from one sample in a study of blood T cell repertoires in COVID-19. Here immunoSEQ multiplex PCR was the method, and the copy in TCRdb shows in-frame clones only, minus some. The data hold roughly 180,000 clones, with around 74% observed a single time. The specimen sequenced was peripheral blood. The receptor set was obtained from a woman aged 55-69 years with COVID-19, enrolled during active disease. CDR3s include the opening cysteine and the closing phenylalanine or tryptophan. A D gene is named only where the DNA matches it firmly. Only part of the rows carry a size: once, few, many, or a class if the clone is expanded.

CDR3nt: TGTGCCAGCAGTGACCCAGCAGGGGCCCGCCAAGAGACCCAGTACTTC
CDR3aa: CASSDPAGARQETQYF
j_gene: TRBJ2-5
v_gene: TRBV25-1
d_gene: -
abundance: -

CDR3nt: TGTGCCAGCAGTTTAGCAGGGTGGTACGAGCAGTACTTC
CDR3aa: CASSLAGWYEQYF
j_gene: TRBJ2-7
v_gene: TRBV28
d_gene: -
abundance: -

CDR3nt: TGTGCCAGCAGTTATCGGATTGCGGGAGGGAATGTTGGATCCTACGAGCAGTACTTC
CDR3aa: CASSYRIAGGNVGSYEQYF
j_gene: TRBJ2-7
v_gene: TRBV6-2/TRBV6-3
d_gene: TRBD2
abundance: -

CDR3nt: TGTGCCAGCAGCCGGGGACTAGCGGGACTCTACGAGCAGTACTTC
CDR3aa: CASSRGLAGLYEQYF
j_gene: TRBJ2-7
v_gene: TRBV14
d_gene: TRBD2
abundance: -

CDR3nt: TGTGCCAGCAGGGGACAGCAAACCGGGGAGCTGTTTTTT
CDR3aa: CASRGQQTGELFF
j_gene: TRBJ2-2
v_gene: TRBV6-4
d_gene: TRBD1
abundance: -

CDR3nt: TGCAGCGTTGATGAGTCTAGCGGGGGCTACGTAGATACGCAGTATTTT
CDR3aa: CSVDESSGGYVDTQYF
j_gene: TRBJ2-3
v_gene: TRBV29-1
d_gene: TRBD2
abundance: -

CDR3nt: TGCGCCAGCAGTTCTGAGGGTCCCCTCAGGGGAATCACAGATACGCAGTATTTT
CDR3aa: CASSSEGPLRGITDTQYF
j_gene: TRBJ2-3
v_gene: TRBV5-1
d_gene: -
abundance: once

CDR3nt: TGTGCCAGCAGCCAGCATGGACAGGGAGGGAATTCACCCCTCCACTTT
CDR3aa: CASSQHGQGGNSPLHF
j_gene: TRBJ1-6
v_gene: TRBV3-1/TRBV3-2
d_gene: TRBD1
abundance: -

CDR3nt: TGTGCCAGCAGCCCCCTCCTAGACAGGGGGTTAACGGAGGACACCATATATTTT
CDR3aa: CASSPLLDRGLTEDTIYF
j_gene: TRBJ1-3
v_gene: TRBV3-1/TRBV3-2
d_gene: TRBD1
abundance: -

CDR3nt: TGTGCCAGCTCACCAGGTCCAGGGGGGTTTAACTATGGCTACACCTTC
CDR3aa: CASSPGPGGFNYGYTF
j_gene: TRBJ1-2
v_gene: TRBV18
d_gene: TRBD1
abundance: -

CDR3nt: TGTGCCAGCAGTGGTTGGGGGGCCTACGAGCAGTACTTC
CDR3aa: CASSGWGAYEQYF
j_gene: TRBJ2-7
v_gene: TRBV6-6
d_gene: -
abundance: few

CDR3nt: TGTGCCAGCAGCTTACGTAGTGGGGGCGTCGCCGGGGAGCTGTTTTTT
CDR3aa: CASSLRSGGVAGELFF
j_gene: TRBJ2-2
v_gene: TRBV7-2
d_gene: -
abundance: -

CDR3nt: TGTGCCACCAGTGATTTTGCTAGCGGGGGGTCGGTCACGAATGAGCAGTTCTTC
CDR3aa: CATSDFASGGSVTNEQFF
j_gene: TRBJ2-1
v_gene: TRBV24-1
d_gene: TRBD2
abundance: -

CDR3nt: TGTGCCAGCAGCTTAGGCGGCGGATACAATGAGCAGTTCTTC
CDR3aa: CASSLGGGYNEQFF
j_gene: TRBJ2-1
v_gene: TRBV7-2
d_gene: -
abundance: -

CDR3nt: TGTGCCACCAGCAGGTGGTGGCAAACTAGCGCGGTCTACAATGAGCAGTTCTTC
CDR3aa: CATSRWWQTSAVYNEQFF
j_gene: TRBJ2-1
v_gene: TRBV15
d_gene: TRBD2
abundance: -

CDR3nt: TGTGCCAGCAGCTCGGACAGGGGCAATCAGCCCCAGCATTTT
CDR3aa: CASSSDRGNQPQHF
j_gene: TRBJ1-5
v_gene: TRBV11-2
d_gene: TRBD1
abundance: -

CDR3nt: -
CDR3aa: CASSLWAGGSNTF
j_gene: TRBJ1-2
v_gene: TRBV5-1
d_gene: -
abundance: -

CDR3nt: TGTGCCAGCACCAGGACAGGGAACACCGGGGAGCTGTTTTTT
CDR3aa: CASTRTGNTGELFF
j_gene: TRBJ2-2
v_gene: TRBV9
d_gene: TRBD1
abundance: -

CDR3nt: TGTGCCAGCAGCCCCCCTTTTTGGCTAGCGGGTGTATCGGCCTACAATGAGCAGTTCTTC
CDR3aa: CASSPPFWLAGVSAYNEQFF
j_gene: TRBJ2-1
v_gene: TRBV3-1/TRBV3-2
d_gene: TRBD2
abundance: -

CDR3nt: TGTGCCTGGAGTACCGGGTCCGTGTCTTCGGGTGTCCCTTTC
CDR3aa: CAWSTGSVSSGVPF
j_gene: TRBJ1-2
v_gene: TRBV30
d_gene: -
abundance: -

CDR3nt: TGTGCCAGCAGCTTGACTAGCGGGAGGCACGAGCAGTACTTC
CDR3aa: CASSLTSGRHEQYF
j_gene: TRBJ2-7
v_gene: TRBV7-9
d_gene: TRBD2
abundance: -

CDR3nt: TGCAGCGTTGACGAACCCCCAGGGGGCTCGAGAGCTGAAGCTTTCTTT
CDR3aa: CSVDEPPGGSRAEAFF
j_gene: TRBJ1-1
v_gene: TRBV29-1
d_gene: TRBD1
abundance: few

CDR3nt: TGTGCCAGCAGTTTTCAGAGGATTTCAGATACGCAGTATTTT
CDR3aa: CASSFQRISDTQYF
j_gene: TRBJ2-3
v_gene: TRBV28
d_gene: -
abundance: -

CDR3nt: TGTGCCAGCAGCCCCCAGCGGAGTGAGCAGTTCTTC
CDR3aa: CASSPQRSEQFF
j_gene: TRBJ2-1
v_gene: TRBV7-2
d_gene: -
abundance: -

CDR3nt: TGTGCCAGCAGCCAAGCGGGACTAGCTAGGGAGACCCAGTACTTC
CDR3aa: CASSQAGLARETQYF
j_gene: TRBJ2-5
v_gene: TRBV3-1/TRBV3-2
d_gene: TRBD2
abundance: -

CDR3nt: TGTGCCAGTAAGGAGGGGGCGACGGAGACCCAGTACTTC
CDR3aa: CASKEGATETQYF
j_gene: TRBJ2-5
v_gene: TRBV19
d_gene: -
abundance: once

CDR3nt: TGTGCCAGCAGTCCCCTGAGCCGGGACAGGAACTATGGCTACACCTTC
CDR3aa: CASSPLSRDRNYGYTF
j_gene: TRBJ1-2
v_gene: TRBV27
d_gene: TRBD1
abundance: -

CDR3nt: TGTGCCAGTAGTATTACACAGGGCTCCTACAATGAGCAGTTCTTC
CDR3aa: CASSITQGSYNEQFF
j_gene: TRBJ2-1
v_gene: TRBV19
d_gene: -
abundance: -

CDR3nt: TGTGCCAGCAGCCCGACTAGCGGGCACAATGAGCAGTTCTTC
CDR3aa: CASSPTSGHNEQFF
j_gene: TRBJ2-1
v_gene: TRBV5-4
d_gene: TRBD2
abundance: -

CDR3nt: TGTGCCAGCAGTGAACTAGGGGGATCGGTTGGAGAGACCCAGTACTTC
CDR3aa: CASSELGGSVGETQYF
j_gene: TRBJ2-5
v_gene: TRBV6-1
d_gene: -
abundance: few

CDR3nt: TGTGCCATCAGGCTTAACAGGGGATTTCAGCCCCAGCATTTT
CDR3aa: CAIRLNRGFQPQHF
j_gene: TRBJ1-5
v_gene: TRBV10-3
d_gene: TRBD1
abundance: few

CDR3nt: TGTGCCAGCAGCCAAGACCCTAGCGGGGCTTACAATGAGCAGTTCTTC
CDR3aa: CASSQDPSGAYNEQFF
j_gene: TRBJ2-1
v_gene: TRBV4-2
d_gene: TRBD2
abundance: -

CDR3nt: TGTGCCAGCAGCTTAGGTTTAATAGCGCGACGTCCCGGGGAGCTGTTTTTT
CDR3aa: CASSLGLIARRPGELFF
j_gene: TRBJ2-2
v_gene: TRBV7-2
d_gene: -
abundance: -

CDR3nt: TGTGCCAGCAGCGTAGACGGGACTAGGGACTACAATGAGCAGTTCTTC
CDR3aa: CASSVDGTRDYNEQFF
j_gene: TRBJ2-1
v_gene: TRBV9
d_gene: TRBD2
abundance: -

CDR3nt: TGTGCCAGCACCAAAGACGGGAATCAGCCCCAGCATTTT
CDR3aa: CASTKDGNQPQHF
j_gene: TRBJ1-5
v_gene: TRBV6-5
d_gene: -
abundance: -

CDR3nt: TGTGCCAGCAGCTCCCGGCGGATTGGCTACACCTTC
CDR3aa: CASSSRRIGYTF
j_gene: TRBJ1-2
v_gene: TRBV5-8
d_gene: -
abundance: -

CDR3nt: TGTGCCAGCATAGGGTGGGGCAGGTCCTACAATGAGCAGTTCTTC
CDR3aa: CASIGWGRSYNEQFF
j_gene: TRBJ2-1
v_gene: TRBV6-5
d_gene: -
abundance: -

CDR3nt: TGTGCCAGCAGCTTGGGGGACAGCCAGCGCGGGCTGTTTTTT
CDR3aa: CASSLGDSQRGLFF
j_gene: TRBJ2-2
v_gene: TRBV5-4
d_gene: TRBD1
abundance: -

CDR3nt: TGTGCCAGCAGCCAAGATAGGGACAGGGGAATCGGGGAGCTGTTTTTT
CDR3aa: CASSQDRDRGIGELFF
j_gene: TRBJ2-2
v_gene: TRBV3-1/TRBV3-2
d_gene: TRBD1
abundance: -

CDR3nt: TGTGCCAGCAGTTACTCGATGGCCCCGGAGATCAGAAAACTGTTTTTT
CDR3aa: CASSYSMAPEIRKLFF
j_gene: TRBJ1-4
v_gene: TRBV6-5
d_gene: -
abundance: -

CDR3nt: TGTGCCAGCTCCCCTCCAGGGGCAGAGACCCAGTACTTC
CDR3aa: CASSPPGAETQYF
j_gene: TRBJ2-5
v_gene: TRBV18
d_gene: -
abundance: once

CDR3nt: TGTGCCAGCAGCTGGGCCGGGACAGCTGACAATGAGCAGTTCTTC
CDR3aa: CASSWAGTADNEQFF
j_gene: TRBJ2-1
v_gene: TRBV7-3
d_gene: TRBD1
abundance: -

CDR3nt: TGTGCCACCAGCAAACCGCTTCGACGGGAGGCCCAAGAGACCCAGTACTTC
CDR3aa: CATSKPLRREAQETQYF
j_gene: TRBJ2-5
v_gene: TRBV15
d_gene: TRBD2
abundance: -

CDR3nt: TGTGCCAGTCTACGGGGAGGCGGAACGGGGCAGGGAGCCTACAATGAGCAGTTCTTC
CDR3aa: CASLRGGGTGQGAYNEQFF
j_gene: TRBJ2-1
v_gene: TRBV27
d_gene: -
abundance: -

CDR3nt: TGTGCCAGCTCACCAGTTGAGGGAACGAACACTGAAGCTTTCTTT
CDR3aa: CASSPVEGTNTEAFF
j_gene: TRBJ1-1
v_gene: TRBV18
d_gene: -
abundance: -

CDR3nt: TGTGCCAGCAGCCCCAGGGCTACCGGGGAGCTGTTTTTT
CDR3aa: CASSPRATGELFF
j_gene: TRBJ2-2
v_gene: TRBV13
d_gene: -
abundance: -

CDR3nt: TGTGCCAGTTTAACTAGCGGGAGTTACGAGCAGTACTTC
CDR3aa: CASLTSGSYEQYF
j_gene: TRBJ2-7
v_gene: TRBV2
d_gene: TRBD2
abundance: -

CDR3nt: TGTGCCAGCAAGATAGGACTGTTATCCTACGAGCAGTACTTC
CDR3aa: CASKIGLLSYEQYF
j_gene: TRBJ2-7
v_gene: TRBV6-5
d_gene: -
abundance: -

CDR3nt: TGTGCCAGCAGACAAGGGACAGTAAGGACCGGGGAGCTGTTTTTT
CDR3aa: CASRQGTVRTGELFF
j_gene: TRBJ2-2
v_gene: TRBV5-5
d_gene: TRBD1
abundance: -

CDR3nt: TGTGCCAGCAGCTTAGGAGGCCAGGGGTATGGCTACACCTTC
CDR3aa: CASSLGGQGYGYTF
j_gene: TRBJ1-2
v_gene: TRBV7-2
d_gene: -
abundance: -

CDR3nt: TGTGCCAGCAGCCACACAGGGACCACCGGGGAGCTGTTTTTT
CDR3aa: CASSHTGTTGELFF
j_gene: TRBJ2-2
v_gene: TRBV6-5
d_gene: -
abundance: -

CDR3nt: TGTGCCAGCAGTTTAGAAGTCCCCCAGATCTATGGCTACACCTTC
CDR3aa: CASSLEVPQIYGYTF
j_gene: TRBJ1-2
v_gene: TRBV28
d_gene: -
abundance: -

CDR3nt: TGCAGCGCCGGACAGGTCACTAACTATGGCTACACCTTC
CDR3aa: CSAGQVTNYGYTF
j_gene: TRBJ1-2
v_gene: TRBV29-1
d_gene: TRBD1
abundance: few

CDR3nt: TGTGCCAGCAGCCACTGGACTAGCGTCGCCTACGAGCAGTACTTC
CDR3aa: CASSHWTSVAYEQYF
j_gene: TRBJ2-7
v_gene: TRBV11-1
d_gene: TRBD2
abundance: -